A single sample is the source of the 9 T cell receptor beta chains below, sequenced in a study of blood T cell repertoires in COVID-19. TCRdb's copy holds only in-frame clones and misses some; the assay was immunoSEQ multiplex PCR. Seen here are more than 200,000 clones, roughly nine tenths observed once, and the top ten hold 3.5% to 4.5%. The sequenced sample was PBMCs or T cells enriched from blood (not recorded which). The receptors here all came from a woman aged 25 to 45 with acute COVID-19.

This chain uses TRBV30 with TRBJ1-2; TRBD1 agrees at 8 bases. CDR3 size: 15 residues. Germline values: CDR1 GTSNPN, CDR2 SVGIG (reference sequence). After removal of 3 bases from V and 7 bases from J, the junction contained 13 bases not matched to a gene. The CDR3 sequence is CAWRVAGGGLAGYTF. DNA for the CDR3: TGTGCCTGGAGGGTCGCAGGGGGCGGCCTAGCTGGCTACACCTTC. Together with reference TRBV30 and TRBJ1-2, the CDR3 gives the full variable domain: SQTIHQWPATLVQPVGSPLSLECTVEGTSNPNLYWYRQAAGRGLQLLFYSVGIGQISSEVPQNLSASRPQDRQFILSSKKLLLSDSGFYLCAWRVAGGGLAGYTFGSGTRLTVV.

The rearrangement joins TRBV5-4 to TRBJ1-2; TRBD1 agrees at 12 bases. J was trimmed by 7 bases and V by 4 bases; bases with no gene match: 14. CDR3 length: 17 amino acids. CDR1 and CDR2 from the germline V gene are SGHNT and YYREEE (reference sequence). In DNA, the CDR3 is TGTGCCAGCAGCACGGAGCCGGGACAGGGGGCTGTGCGTGGCTACACCTTC. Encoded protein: CASSTEPGQGAVRGYTF.

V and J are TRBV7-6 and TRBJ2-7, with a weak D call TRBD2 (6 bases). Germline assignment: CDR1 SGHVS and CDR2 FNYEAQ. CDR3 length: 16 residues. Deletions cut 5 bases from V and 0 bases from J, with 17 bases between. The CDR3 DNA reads TGTGCCAGCAGCGTCGGGACGGAGGGGATCTCCTACGAGCAGTACTTC. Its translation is CASSVGTEGISYEQYF.

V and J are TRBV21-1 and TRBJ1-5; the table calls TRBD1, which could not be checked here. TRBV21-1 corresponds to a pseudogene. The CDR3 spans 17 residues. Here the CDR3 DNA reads TGTGCCAGCAGCAAGGCGGACTCAGGGGGTATCAATCAGCCCCAGCATTTT. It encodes CASSKADSGGINQPQHF.

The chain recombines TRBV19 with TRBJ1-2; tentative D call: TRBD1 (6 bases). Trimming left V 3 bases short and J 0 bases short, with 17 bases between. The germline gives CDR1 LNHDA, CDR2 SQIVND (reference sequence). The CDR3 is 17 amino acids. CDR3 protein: CASSINQGSLANYGYTF. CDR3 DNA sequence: TGTGCCAGTAGTATCAATCAGGGGAGCTTAGCTAACTATGGCTACACCTTC.

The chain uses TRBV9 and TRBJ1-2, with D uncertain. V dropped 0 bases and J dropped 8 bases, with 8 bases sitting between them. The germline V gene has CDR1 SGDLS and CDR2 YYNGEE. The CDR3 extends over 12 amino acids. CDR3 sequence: CASSVGQAGYTF. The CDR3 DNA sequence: TGTGCCAGCAGCGTAGGTCAGGCGGGCTACACCTTC.

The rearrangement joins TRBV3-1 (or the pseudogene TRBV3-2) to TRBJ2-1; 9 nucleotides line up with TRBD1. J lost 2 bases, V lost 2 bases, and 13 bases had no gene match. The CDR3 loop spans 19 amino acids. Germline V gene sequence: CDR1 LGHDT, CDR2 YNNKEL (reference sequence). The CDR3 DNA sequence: TGTGCCAGCAGCCAAACCGAGCGGGCGACAGGGGGAGCCTACAATGAGCAGTTCTTC. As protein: CASSQTERATGGAYNEQFF.

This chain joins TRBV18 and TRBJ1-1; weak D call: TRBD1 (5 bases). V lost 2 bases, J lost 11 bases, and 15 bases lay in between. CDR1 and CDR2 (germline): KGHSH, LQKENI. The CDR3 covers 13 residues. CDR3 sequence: CASSPGSGREAFF. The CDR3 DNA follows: TGTGCCAGCTCACCAGGATCAGGGAGGGAGGCTTTCTTT.

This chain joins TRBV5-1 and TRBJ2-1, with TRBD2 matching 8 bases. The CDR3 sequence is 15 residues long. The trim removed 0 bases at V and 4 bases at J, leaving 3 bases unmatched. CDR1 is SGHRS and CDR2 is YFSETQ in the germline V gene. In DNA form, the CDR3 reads TGCGCCAGCAGCTTGGGCGCGGGGGGATACAATGAGCAGTTCTTC. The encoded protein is CASSLGAGGYNEQFF.